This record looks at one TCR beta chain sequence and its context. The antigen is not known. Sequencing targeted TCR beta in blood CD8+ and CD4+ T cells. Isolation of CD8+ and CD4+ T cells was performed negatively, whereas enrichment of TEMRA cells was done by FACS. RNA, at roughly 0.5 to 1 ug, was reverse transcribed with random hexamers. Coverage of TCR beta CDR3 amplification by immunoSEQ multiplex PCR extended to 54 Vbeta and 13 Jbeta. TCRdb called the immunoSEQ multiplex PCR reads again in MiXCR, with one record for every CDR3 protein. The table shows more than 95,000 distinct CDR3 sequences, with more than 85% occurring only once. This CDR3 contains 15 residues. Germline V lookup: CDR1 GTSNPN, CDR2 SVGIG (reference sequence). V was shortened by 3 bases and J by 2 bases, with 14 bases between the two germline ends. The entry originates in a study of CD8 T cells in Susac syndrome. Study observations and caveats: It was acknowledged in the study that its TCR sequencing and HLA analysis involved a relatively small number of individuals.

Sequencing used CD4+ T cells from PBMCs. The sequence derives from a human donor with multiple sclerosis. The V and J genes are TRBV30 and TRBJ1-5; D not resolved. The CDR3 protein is CAWRRRSPGNQPQHF. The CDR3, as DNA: TGTGCCTGGAGAAGACGGAGTCCGGGCAATCAGCCCCAGCATTTT.